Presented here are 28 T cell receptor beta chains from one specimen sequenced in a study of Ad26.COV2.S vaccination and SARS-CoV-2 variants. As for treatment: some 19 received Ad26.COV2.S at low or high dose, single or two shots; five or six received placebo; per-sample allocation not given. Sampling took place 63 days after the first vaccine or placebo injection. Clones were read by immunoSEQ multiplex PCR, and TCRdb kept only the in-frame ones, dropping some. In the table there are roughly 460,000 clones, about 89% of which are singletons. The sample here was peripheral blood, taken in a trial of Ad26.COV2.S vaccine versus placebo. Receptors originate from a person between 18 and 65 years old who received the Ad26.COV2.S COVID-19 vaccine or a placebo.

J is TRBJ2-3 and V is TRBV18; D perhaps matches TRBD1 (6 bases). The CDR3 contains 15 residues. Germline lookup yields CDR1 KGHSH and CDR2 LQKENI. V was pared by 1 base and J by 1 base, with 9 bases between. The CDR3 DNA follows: TGTGCCAGCTCACCACGGGACACAGGCACAGATACGCAGTATTTT. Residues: CASSPRDTGTDTQYF.

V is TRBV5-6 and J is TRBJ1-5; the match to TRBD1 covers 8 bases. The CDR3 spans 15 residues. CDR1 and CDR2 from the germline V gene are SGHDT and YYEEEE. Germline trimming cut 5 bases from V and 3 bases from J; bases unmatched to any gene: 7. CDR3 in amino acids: CASSYRDRYNQPQHF. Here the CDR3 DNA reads TGTGCCAGCAGTTACCGGGACAGGTACAATCAGCCCCAGCATTTT.

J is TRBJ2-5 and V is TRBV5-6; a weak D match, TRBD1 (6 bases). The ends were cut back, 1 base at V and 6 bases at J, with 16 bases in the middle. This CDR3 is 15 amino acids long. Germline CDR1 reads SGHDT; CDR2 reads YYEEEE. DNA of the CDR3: TGTGCCAGCAGCTTGTCCGGGACATCCTTAAAGACCCAGTACTTC. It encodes CASSLSGTSLKTQYF. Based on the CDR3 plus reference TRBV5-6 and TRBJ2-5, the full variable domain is DAGVTQSPTHLIKTRGQQVTLRCSPKSGHDTVSWYQQALGQGPQFIFQYYEEEERQRGNFPDRFSGHQFPNYSSELNVNALLLGDSALYLCASSLSGTSLKTQYFGPGTRLLVL.

The CDR3 DNA is TGCAGCTTCCTCGGAACCCCCAATGAGCAGTTCTTC. Residues: CSFLGTPNEQFF. The rearrangement uses TRBV29-1 and TRBJ2-1, with unresolved D. V lost 8 bases and J lost 6, with 14 bases in between. CDR3 length equals 12 residues. Germline CDR1 SQVTM, CDR2 ANQGSEA.

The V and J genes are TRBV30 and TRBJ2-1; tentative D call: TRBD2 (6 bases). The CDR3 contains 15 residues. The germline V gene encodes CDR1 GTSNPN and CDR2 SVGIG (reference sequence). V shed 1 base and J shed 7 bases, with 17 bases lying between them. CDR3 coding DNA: TGTGCCTGGAGTGAAGTAGGTGGGACTGGAAATGAGCAGTTCTTC. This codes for CAWSEVGGTGNEQFF. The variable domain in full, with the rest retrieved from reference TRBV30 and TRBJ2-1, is SQTIHQWPATLVQPVGSPLSLECTVEGTSNPNLYWYRQAAGRGLQLLFYSVGIGQISSEVPQNLSASRPQDRQFILSSKKLLLSDSGFYLCAWSEVGGTGNEQFFGPGTRLTVL.

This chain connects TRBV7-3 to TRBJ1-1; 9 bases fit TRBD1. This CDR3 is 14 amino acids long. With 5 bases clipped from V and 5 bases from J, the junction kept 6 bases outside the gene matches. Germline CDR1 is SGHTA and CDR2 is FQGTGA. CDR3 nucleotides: TGTGCCAGCAGCCTACAGGGGGCAGGGACTGAAGCTTTCTTT. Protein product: CASSLQGAGTEAFF.

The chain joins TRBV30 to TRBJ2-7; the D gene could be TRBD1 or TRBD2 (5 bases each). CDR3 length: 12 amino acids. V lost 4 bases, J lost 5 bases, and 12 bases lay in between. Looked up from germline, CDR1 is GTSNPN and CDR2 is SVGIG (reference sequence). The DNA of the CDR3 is TGTGCCTGGAAGGGGACGGTGGACGAGCAGTACTTC. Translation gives CAWKGTVDEQYF.

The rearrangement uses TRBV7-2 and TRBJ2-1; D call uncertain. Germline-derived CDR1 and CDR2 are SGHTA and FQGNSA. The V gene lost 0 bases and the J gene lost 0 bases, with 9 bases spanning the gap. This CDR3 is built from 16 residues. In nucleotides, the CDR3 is TGTGCCAGCAGCTTAGCCATGTGGAGCTCCTACAATGAGCAGTTCTTC. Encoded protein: CASSLAMWSSYNEQFF.

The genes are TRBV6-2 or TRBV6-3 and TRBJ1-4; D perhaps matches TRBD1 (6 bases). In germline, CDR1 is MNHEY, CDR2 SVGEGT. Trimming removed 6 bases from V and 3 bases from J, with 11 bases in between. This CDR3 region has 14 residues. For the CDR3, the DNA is TGTGCCAGCAGCTTACAGGGTTCTAATGAAAAACTGTTTTTT. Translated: CASSLQGSNEKLFF.

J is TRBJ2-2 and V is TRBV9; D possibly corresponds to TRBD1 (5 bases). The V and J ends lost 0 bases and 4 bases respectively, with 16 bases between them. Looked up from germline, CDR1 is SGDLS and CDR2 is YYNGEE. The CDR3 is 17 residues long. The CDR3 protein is CASSVDVARARTGELFF. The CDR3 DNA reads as TGTGCCAGCAGCGTAGATGTCGCCAGGGCCCGCACCGGGGAGCTGTTTTTT.

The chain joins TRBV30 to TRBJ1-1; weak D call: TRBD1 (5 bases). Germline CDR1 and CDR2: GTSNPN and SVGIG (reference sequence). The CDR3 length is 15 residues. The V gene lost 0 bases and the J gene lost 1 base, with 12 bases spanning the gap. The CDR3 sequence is CAWSVQTTANTEAFF. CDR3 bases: TGTGCCTGGAGTGTTCAGACGACAGCGAACACTGAAGCTTTCTTT. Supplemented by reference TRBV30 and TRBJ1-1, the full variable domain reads SQTIHQWPATLVQPVGSPLSLECTVEGTSNPNLYWYRQAAGRGLQLLFYSVGIGQISSEVPQNLSASRPQDRQFILSSKKLLLSDSGFYLCAWSVQTTANTEAFFGQGTRLTVV.

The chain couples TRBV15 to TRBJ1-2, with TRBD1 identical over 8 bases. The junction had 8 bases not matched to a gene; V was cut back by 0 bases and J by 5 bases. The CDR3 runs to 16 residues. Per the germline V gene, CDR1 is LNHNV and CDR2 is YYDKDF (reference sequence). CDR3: CATSRDRAGQVYGYTF. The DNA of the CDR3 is TGTGCCACCAGCAGAGATCGAGCGGGACAGGTTTATGGCTACACCTTC.

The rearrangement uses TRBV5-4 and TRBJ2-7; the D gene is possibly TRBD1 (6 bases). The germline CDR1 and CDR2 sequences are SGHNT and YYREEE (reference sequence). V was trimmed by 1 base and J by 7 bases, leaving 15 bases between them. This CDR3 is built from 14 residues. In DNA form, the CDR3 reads TGTGCCAGCAGCTTGTATGCAGGGGCCCGAGAGCAGTACTTC. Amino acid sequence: CASSLYAGAREQYF.

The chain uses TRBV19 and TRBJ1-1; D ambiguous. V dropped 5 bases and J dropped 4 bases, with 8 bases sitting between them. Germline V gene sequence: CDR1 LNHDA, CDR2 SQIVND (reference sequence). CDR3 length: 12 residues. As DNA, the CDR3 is TGTGCCAGTAGTTGGTCAGGCACTGAAGCTTTCTTT. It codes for CASSWSGTEAFF.

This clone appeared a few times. The chain's CDR3 is CASSVVATEAFF. The CDR3, as DNA: TGTGCCAGCAGTGTCGTAGCCACTGAAGCTTTCTTT. The chain joins TRBV2 to TRBJ1-1; D gene unclear. The V gene's germline CDR1 is SNHLY and CDR2 FYNNEI. V lost 4 bases, J lost 4 bases, and 7 bases lay in between. The CDR3 totals 12 residues. The complete variable domain, with remaining parts taken from reference TRBV2 and TRBJ1-1, reads EPEVTQTPSHQVTQMGQEVILRCVPISNHLYFYWYRQILGQKVEFLVSFYNNEISEKSEIFDDQFSVERPDGSNFTLKIRSTKLEDSAMYFCASSVVATEAFFGQGTRLTVV.

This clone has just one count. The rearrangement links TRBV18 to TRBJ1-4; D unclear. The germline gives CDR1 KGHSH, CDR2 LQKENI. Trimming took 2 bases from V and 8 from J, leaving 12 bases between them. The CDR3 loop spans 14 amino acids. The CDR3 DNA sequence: TGTGCCAGCTCACCAAGGGCCACCTCAGAAAAACTGTTTTTT. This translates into CASSPRATSEKLFF.

CDR3 amino acids: CASSLFVTGQYEQYF. The CDR3 DNA is TGTGCCAGCAGTTTATTTGTGACAGGGCAATACGAGCAGTACTTC. V usage is TRBV28 and J usage is TRBJ2-7, with 7 bases fitting TRBD1. Unmatched junction bases numbered 7, after V lost 1 base and J lost 4 bases. CDR3 size: 15 residues. The germline CDR1 and CDR2 sequences are MDHEN and SYDVKM.

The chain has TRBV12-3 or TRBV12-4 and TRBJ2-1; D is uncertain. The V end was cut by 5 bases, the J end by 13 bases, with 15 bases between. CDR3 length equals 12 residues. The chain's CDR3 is CASSPIIRAQFF. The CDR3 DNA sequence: TGTGCCAGCAGTCCGATAATTAGGGCCCAGTTCTTC.

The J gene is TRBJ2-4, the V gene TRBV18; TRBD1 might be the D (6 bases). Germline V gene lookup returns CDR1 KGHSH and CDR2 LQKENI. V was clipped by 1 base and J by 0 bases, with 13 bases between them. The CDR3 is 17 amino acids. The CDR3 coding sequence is TGTGCCAGCTCACCACTTCGACAGGTCGGAGCCAAAAACATTCAGTACTTC. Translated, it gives CASSPLRQVGAKNIQYF.

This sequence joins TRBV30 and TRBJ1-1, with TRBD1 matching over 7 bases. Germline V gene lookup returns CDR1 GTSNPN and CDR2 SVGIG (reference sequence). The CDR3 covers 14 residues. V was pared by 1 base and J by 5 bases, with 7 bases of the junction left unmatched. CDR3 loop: CAWSDGRGRTEAFF. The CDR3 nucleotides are TGTGCCTGGAGTGATGGCAGGGGGAGGACTGAAGCTTTCTTT.

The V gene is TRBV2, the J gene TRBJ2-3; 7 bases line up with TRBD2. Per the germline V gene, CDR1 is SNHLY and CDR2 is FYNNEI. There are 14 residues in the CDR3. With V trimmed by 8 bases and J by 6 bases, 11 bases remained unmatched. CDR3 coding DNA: TGTGCCAGCCTATCACTGGAGGGAGGGGATACGCAGTATTTT. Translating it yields CASLSLEGGDTQYF.

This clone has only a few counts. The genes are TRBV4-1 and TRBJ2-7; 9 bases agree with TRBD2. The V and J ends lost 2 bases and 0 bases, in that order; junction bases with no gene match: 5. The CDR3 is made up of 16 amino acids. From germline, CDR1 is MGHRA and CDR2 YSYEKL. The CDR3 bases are TGCGCCAGCAGCCAAACTAGCGGGTCCAGCTCCTACGAGCAGTACTTC. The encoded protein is CASSQTSGSSSYEQYF.

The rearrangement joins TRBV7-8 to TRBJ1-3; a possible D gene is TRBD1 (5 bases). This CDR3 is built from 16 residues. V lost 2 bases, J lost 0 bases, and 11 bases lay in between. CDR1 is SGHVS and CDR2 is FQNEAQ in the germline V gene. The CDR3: CASSLRQLSSGNTIYF. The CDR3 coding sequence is TGTGCCAGCAGCTTACGACAGCTTAGCTCTGGAAACACCATATATTTT. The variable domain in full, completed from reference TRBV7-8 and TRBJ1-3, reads GAGVSQSPRYKVAKRGQDVALRCDPISGHVSLFWYQQALGQGPEFLTYFQNEAQLDKSGLPSDRFFAERPEGSVSTLKIQRTQQEDSAVYLCASSLRQLSSGNTIYFGEGSWLTVV.

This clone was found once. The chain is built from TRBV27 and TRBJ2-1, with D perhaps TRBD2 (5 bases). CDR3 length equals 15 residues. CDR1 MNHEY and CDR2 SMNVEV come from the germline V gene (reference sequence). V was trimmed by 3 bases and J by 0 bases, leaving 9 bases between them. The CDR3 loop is CASSFLATSYNEQFF. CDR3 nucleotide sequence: TGTGCCAGCAGTTTCTTAGCGACCTCCTACAATGAGCAGTTCTTC.

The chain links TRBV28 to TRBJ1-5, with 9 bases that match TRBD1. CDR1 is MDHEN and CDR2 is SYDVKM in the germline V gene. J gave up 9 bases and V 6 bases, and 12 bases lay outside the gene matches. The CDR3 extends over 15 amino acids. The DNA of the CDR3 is TGTGCCAGCAGCCAATACCCGGACAGGGGACGGCCCCAGCATTTT. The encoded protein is CASSQYPDRGRPQHF.

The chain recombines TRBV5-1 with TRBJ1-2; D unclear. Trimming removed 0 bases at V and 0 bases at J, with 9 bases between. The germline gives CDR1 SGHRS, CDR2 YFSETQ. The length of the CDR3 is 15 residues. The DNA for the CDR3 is TGCGCCAGCAGCTTGGGGCAAACAACTAACTATGGCTACACCTTC. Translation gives CASSLGQTTNYGYTF.

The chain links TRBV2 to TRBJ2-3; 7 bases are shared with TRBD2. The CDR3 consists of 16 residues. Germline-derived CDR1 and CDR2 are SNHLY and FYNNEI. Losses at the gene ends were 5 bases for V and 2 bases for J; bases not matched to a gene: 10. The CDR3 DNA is TGTGCCAGCAGTAGGAGGGAGGGCCTCACCACAGATACGCAGTATTTT. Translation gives CASSRREGLTTDTQYF.

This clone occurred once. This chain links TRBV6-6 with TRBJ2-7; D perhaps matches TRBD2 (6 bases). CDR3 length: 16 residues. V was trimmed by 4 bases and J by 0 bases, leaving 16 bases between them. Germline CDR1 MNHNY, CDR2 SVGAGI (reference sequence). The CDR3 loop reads CASSSPASASSYEQYF. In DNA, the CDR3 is TGTGCCAGCAGTTCCCCGGCTAGCGCGAGCTCCTACGAGCAGTACTTC.